This is a list of T cell receptor beta chains from one sample in a study of blood T cells in healthy people across ages. TCRdb redid the calling of the 5' RACE reads with MiXCR, one entry per CDR3 protein. Among around 620,000 distinct CDR3 sequences listed, 25% to 30% were seen once. The sequenced material came from blood. The receptors here all came from a woman aged 70 to 79 in good health. Both conserved end residues are part of each CDR3. Fields, in order: clone size, V gene, J gene, D gene, CDR3 protein, CDR3 DNA. A D gene is named only where the DNA matches it firmly. Where a row states a size, it is once, few, many or the class of an expanded clone; other rows omit it.

abundance: .; v_gene: TRBV6-6; j_gene: TRBJ1-6; d_gene: .; CDR3aa: CASSTPPGGTLHF; CDR3nt: TGTGCCAGCAGTACTCCTCCGGGGGGGACCCTCCACTTT
abundance: few; v_gene: TRBV6-2/TRBV6-3; j_gene: TRBJ1-4; d_gene: TRBD1; CDR3aa: CASSYAGGGSPKLFF; CDR3nt: TGTGCCAGCAGTTACGCAGGGGGCGGCTCGCCGAAACTGTTTTTT
abundance: .; v_gene: TRBV20-1; j_gene: TRBJ2-1; d_gene: TRBD2; CDR3aa: CSARLTSGGAGNEQFF; CDR3nt: TGCAGTGCTAGGCTGACTAGCGGGGGGGCCGGGAATGAGCAGTTCTTC
abundance: .; v_gene: TRBV29-1; j_gene: TRBJ1-1; d_gene: .; CDR3aa: CSVNQVNTEAFF; CDR3nt: TGCAGCGTTAATCAGGTGAACACTGAAGCTTTCTTT
abundance: few; v_gene: TRBV18; j_gene: TRBJ1-4; d_gene: .; CDR3aa: CASSPQEAEGRKLFF; CDR3nt: TGTGCCAGCTCACCACAGGAGGCGGAGGGGCGAAAACTGTTTTTT
abundance: few; v_gene: TRBV7-2; j_gene: TRBJ2-1; d_gene: .; CDR3aa: CASSPRDGRRLNEQFF; CDR3nt: TGTGCCAGCAGCCCTCGGGATGGCAGGCGGCTAAATGAGCAGTTCTTC
abundance: .; v_gene: TRBV7-2; j_gene: TRBJ1-4; d_gene: .; CDR3aa: CASSFQGRVTTNEKLFF; CDR3nt: TGTGCCAGCAGCTTTCAGGGCAGGGTAACAACTAATGAAAAACTGTTTTTT
abundance: few; v_gene: TRBV6-2/TRBV6-3; j_gene: TRBJ1-2; d_gene: .; CDR3aa: CASSYPWTSYGYTF; CDR3nt: TGTGCCAGCAGTTACCCGTGGACCAGCTATGGCTACACCTTC
abundance: few; v_gene: TRBV25-1; j_gene: TRBJ1-2; d_gene: .; CDR3aa: CASSEVGIGYTF; CDR3nt: TGTGCCAGCAGTGAAGTGGGGATCGGCTACACCTTC
abundance: few; v_gene: TRBV11-1; j_gene: TRBJ2-7; d_gene: .; CDR3aa: CASSFRRDNYEQYF; CDR3nt: TGTGCCAGTAGCTTCCGTCGGGACAACTACGAGCAGTACTTC
abundance: .; v_gene: TRBV12-3/TRBV12-4; j_gene: TRBJ1-1; d_gene: .; CDR3aa: CASGLAAVNTEAFF; CDR3nt: TGTGCCAGCGGCTTAGCGGCGGTGAACACTGAAGCTTTCTTT
abundance: .; v_gene: TRBV7-9; j_gene: TRBJ1-3; d_gene: TRBD1; CDR3aa: CASSKGTGAGNTIYF; CDR3nt: TGTGCCAGCAGCAAGGGGACAGGGGCTGGAAACACCATATATTTT
abundance: few; v_gene: TRBV7-3; j_gene: TRBJ2-3; d_gene: TRBD1; CDR3aa: CASSLAGQGWDTQYF; CDR3nt: TGTGCCAGCAGCTTAGCGGGACAGGGATGGGATACGCAGTATTTT
abundance: few; v_gene: TRBV25-1; j_gene: TRBJ2-5; d_gene: .; CDR3aa: CASSSLGQNQETQYF; CDR3nt: TGTGCCAGCAGCAGCCTTGGACAGAACCAAGAGACCCAGTACTTC
abundance: few; v_gene: TRBV3-1; j_gene: TRBJ2-7; d_gene: TRBD2; CDR3aa: CASSLAGLLSYEQYF; CDR3nt: TGTGCCAGCAGCCTAGCGGGACTACTCTCCTACGAGCAGTACTTC
abundance: few; v_gene: TRBV9; j_gene: TRBJ1-1; d_gene: .; CDR3aa: CASSVAGGSTEAFF; CDR3nt: TGTGCCAGCAGCGTAGCGGGGGGGAGTACTGAAGCTTTCTTT
abundance: few; v_gene: TRBV20-1; j_gene: TRBJ1-1; d_gene: .; CDR3aa: CSARASRWTEAFF; CDR3nt: TGCAGTGCTAGAGCTTCCCGGTGGACTGAAGCTTTCTTT
abundance: .; v_gene: TRBV6-2/TRBV6-3; j_gene: TRBJ1-5; d_gene: .; CDR3aa: CASTGSNQPQHF; CDR3nt: TGTGCCAGCACAGGCAGCAATCAGCCCCAGCATTTT
abundance: .; v_gene: TRBV5-7; j_gene: TRBJ2-7; d_gene: TRBD1; CDR3aa: CASRDRDASYEQYF; CDR3nt: TGTGCCAGCAGGGACAGGGATGCTTCCTACGAGCAGTACTTC
abundance: .; v_gene: TRBV10-3; j_gene: TRBJ2-1; d_gene: .; CDR3aa: CAISNRDMNEQFF; CDR3nt: TGTGCCATCAGTAACAGGGATATGAATGAGCAGTTCTTC
abundance: .; v_gene: TRBV6-5; j_gene: TRBJ1-4; d_gene: .; CDR3aa: CASSYSIGVGGANEKLFF; CDR3nt: TGTGCCAGCAGTTACTCGATCGGAGTTGGGGGCGCTAATGAAAAACTGTTTTTT
abundance: .; v_gene: TRBV20-1; j_gene: TRBJ2-5; d_gene: .; CDR3aa: CSASWVPRGETQYF; CDR3nt: TGCAGTGCTAGTTGGGTTCCCCGTGGAGAGACCCAGTACTTC
abundance: many; v_gene: TRBV6-1; j_gene: TRBJ2-6; d_gene: .; CDR3aa: CASSESPRPGANVLTF; CDR3nt: TGTGCCAGCAGTGAGTCCCCCCGGCCTGGGGCCAACGTCCTGACTTTC
abundance: many; v_gene: TRBV7-2; j_gene: TRBJ2-7; d_gene: .; CDR3aa: CASSSGAYEQYF; CDR3nt: TGTGCCAGCAGCTCCGGGGCCTACGAGCAGTACTTC
abundance: .; v_gene: TRBV20-1; j_gene: TRBJ2-7; d_gene: TRBD1; CDR3aa: CSARVLWDRKAYEQYF; CDR3nt: TGCAGTGCTAGAGTCCTCTGGGACAGAAAGGCCTACGAGCAGTACTTC
abundance: .; v_gene: TRBV3-1; j_gene: TRBJ2-5; d_gene: TRBD1; CDR3aa: CASSLRQGFSEFF; CDR3nt: TGTGCCAGCAGCCTTAGACAGGGCTTCTCGGAGTTCTTC
abundance: .; v_gene: TRBV4-2; j_gene: TRBJ2-7; d_gene: .; CDR3aa: CASSQTNSYEQYF; CDR3nt: TGTGCCAGCAGCCAGACCAACAGCTACGAGCAGTACTTC
abundance: .; v_gene: TRBV4-2; j_gene: TRBJ2-3; d_gene: .; CDR3aa: CASSQDWLSDTQYF; CDR3nt: TGTGCCAGCAGCCAAGATTGGCTATCAGATACGCAGTATTTT
abundance: few; v_gene: TRBV6-6; j_gene: TRBJ1-2; d_gene: TRBD1; CDR3aa: CASSLQGENGYTF; CDR3nt: TGTGCCAGCAGTTTACAGGGGGAAAATGGCTACACCTTC
abundance: .; v_gene: TRBV6-2/TRBV6-3; j_gene: TRBJ1-1; d_gene: .; CDR3aa: CASRRVVLNTEAFF; CDR3nt: TGTGCCAGCAGGCGGGTCGTACTGAACACTGAAGCTTTCTTT
abundance: few; v_gene: TRBV27; j_gene: TRBJ2-4; d_gene: .; CDR3aa: CASSFRNPGTPFHF; CDR3nt: TGTGCCAGCAGTTTCCGAAACCCCGGGACACCCTTTCACTTC
abundance: .; v_gene: TRBV12-3/TRBV12-4; j_gene: TRBJ2-3; d_gene: TRBD2; CDR3aa: CASIQTRRGGADTQYF; CDR3nt: TGTGCCAGCATTCAGACCAGGCGGGGAGGGGCAGATACGCAGTATTTT
abundance: .; v_gene: TRBV10-3; j_gene: TRBJ1-1; d_gene: .; CDR3aa: CAISVVSLNTEAFF; CDR3nt: TGTGCCATCAGTGTGGTTAGTTTGAACACTGAAGCTTTCTTT
abundance: .; v_gene: TRBV6-2/TRBV6-3; j_gene: TRBJ2-5; d_gene: .; CDR3aa: CAIREGYDPQYF; CDR3nt: TGTGCCATCAGAGAGGGATATGATCCCCAGTACTTC
abundance: .; v_gene: TRBV6-5; j_gene: TRBJ2-1; d_gene: TRBD1; CDR3aa: CASSSRDRGINEQFF; CDR3nt: TGTGCCAGCAGTAGCCGGGACAGGGGTATCAATGAGCAGTTCTTC
abundance: .; v_gene: TRBV7-9; j_gene: TRBJ2-7; d_gene: .; CDR3aa: CASSLVETGEQYF; CDR3nt: TGTGCCAGCAGCTTAGTCGAGACTGGCGAGCAGTACTTC